This TCR beta chain appears in the sequencing data of a study of blood T cell repertoires in COVID-19. As handled by the study authors: Amplification of reference gene primers was used by the study to estimate nucleated cell counts. The assay was immunoSEQ multiplex PCR, and TCRdb's table has in-frame clones only and misses some. V and J calls and clone size are as listed in that table; D and trimming were resolved from the DNA. The data hold about 210,000 clones, with approximately 78% observed a single time. This CDR3 has 13 residues. Germline lookup yields CDR1 ENHRY and CDR2 SYGVKD. J was trimmed by 1 base and V by 6 bases; bases with no gene match: 0.

The sequencing input was PBMCs or T cells enriched from blood (not recorded which). The sequence came from a man in his forties who had recovered from COVID-19. The rearrangement joins TRBV10-3 to TRBJ2-3; TRBD2 matches 8 bases. The CDR3 is CAIRTSGTDTQYF. The CDR3 DNA reads TGTGCCATCAGGACTAGCGGCACAGATACGCAGTATTTT.